The 14 T cell receptor beta chains presented below share a single source sample, sequenced in a study of OX40 agonist ivuxolimab in advanced cancers. Measured with immunoSEQ multiplex PCR; TCRdb has only the in-frame clones, and not every one. Counted here are more than 55,000 clones, around 93% occurring once; the ten biggest clones make up around an eighth. The sample was CD4+ or CD8+ T cells sorted from blood, taken in a trial of the OX40 agonist ivuxolimab. These TCRs come from an adult with an advanced solid tumor such as melanoma, head and neck, liver or kidney cancer.

The chain is built from TRBV9 and TRBJ2-7, with 9 bases identical to TRBD1. The CDR3 spans 14 residues. In germline, CDR1 is SGDLS, CDR2 YYNGEE. Germline trimming cut 3 bases from V and 3 bases from J; bases unmatched to any gene: 4. The CDR3 is CASSARQGDYEQYF. CDR3 DNA: TGTGCCAGCAGCGCTAGACAGGGGGACTACGAGCAGTACTTC.

The chain employs TRBV4-3 and TRBJ2-7, with TRBD2 matching 7 bases. Germline CDR1 and CDR2: LGHNA and YSLEER. This CDR3 has 12 amino acids. The trim removed 1 base at V and 6 bases at J, leaving 0 bases unmatched. The CDR3 DNA reads as TGCGCCAGCAGCCAAGGGGGGGGCGAGCAGTACTTC. It is translated as CASSQGGGEQYF.

The CDR3 spells CASSIVPSGTYNEQFF. CDR3 sequence (DNA): TGTGCCAGTAGTATAGTCCCTAGCGGCACCTACAATGAGCAGTTCTTC. The chain combines TRBV19 with TRBJ2-1, with 7 nucleotides matching TRBD2. V gave up 1 base and J gave up 2 bases; unmatched junction bases: 5. Germline-derived CDR1 and CDR2 are LNHDA and SQIVND (reference sequence). The CDR3 extends over 16 amino acids.

The gene calls are TRBV2 and TRBJ1-5; D not resolved. The germline gives CDR1 SNHLY, CDR2 FYNNEI. This CDR3 has 14 amino acids. V was cut by 8 bases and J by 0 bases, with 11 bases left in between. CDR3 residues: CASVAGFSNQPQHF. CDR3 nucleotide sequence: TGTGCCAGCGTGGCGGGGTTTAGCAATCAGCCCCAGCATTTT. Full variable domain (remainder filled in from reference TRBV2 and TRBJ1-5): EPEVTQTPSHQVTQMGQEVILRCVPISNHLYFYWYRQILGQKVEFLVSFYNNEISEKSEIFDDQFSVERPDGSNFTLKIRSTKLEDSAMYFCASVAGFSNQPQHFGDGTRLSIL.

This sequence joins TRBV5-1 and TRBJ2-2; the D gene is possibly TRBD2 (5 bases). The V and J ends lost 0 bases and 0 bases respectively, with 9 bases between them. Germline CDR1 is SGHRS and CDR2 is YFSETQ. CDR3 length equals 16 residues. CDR3 loop: CASSLVPGTNTGELFF. Here the CDR3 DNA reads TGCGCCAGCAGCTTGGTCCCGGGAACGAACACCGGGGAGCTGTTTTTT.

This rearrangement joins TRBV6-6 to TRBJ2-1, with D tentatively TRBD1 (6 bases). V lost 5 bases to trimming and J lost 3 bases, with 8 bases between them. There are 13 residues in the CDR3. Looked up from germline, CDR1 is MNHNY and CDR2 is SVGAGI (reference sequence). The CDR3 here is CASSLDSYNEQFF. Written as DNA, the CDR3 is TGTGCCAGCAGTCTGGACAGCTACAATGAGCAGTTCTTC.

This clone was recorded once. This chain uses TRBV19 with TRBJ1-1; no definite D call. This CDR3 has 11 amino acids. Trimming took off 2 bases at V and 7 bases at J, with 5 bases between the two ends. In germline, CDR1 is LNHDA, CDR2 SQIVND (reference sequence). The CDR3 DNA reads TGTGCCAGTAGTATACGAGGTGAAGCTTTCTTT. Translated: CASSIRGEAFF.

The chain has TRBV9 and TRBJ1-2; unclear D gene. Germline V gene sequence: CDR1 SGDLS, CDR2 YYNGEE. V dropped 4 bases and J dropped 4 bases, with 8 bases sitting between them. CDR3 length: 12 amino acids. CDR3 DNA sequence: TGTGCCAGCAGCACCGGAACCTATGGCTACACCTTC. Its translation is CASSTGTYGYTF.

This chain uses TRBV19 with TRBJ1-5; no firm D call. Trimming shortened V by 5 bases and J by 5 bases, and 7 bases separated the two germline ends. Germline V gene data show CDR1 as LNHDA and CDR2 as SQIVND (reference sequence). This CDR3 contains 12 residues. The CDR3 loop reads CASSFGDQPQHF. CDR3 in DNA: TGTGCCAGTAGTTTTGGGGATCAGCCCCAGCATTTT.

This chain uses TRBV19 with TRBJ1-1, with TRBD1 matching over 7 bases. Germline V gives CDR1 LNHDA, CDR2 SQIVND (reference sequence). The CDR3 extends over 16 amino acids. Trimming at V came to 1 base and at J to 0 bases, leaving 5 bases not matched to a gene. The CDR3 loop is CASSIVGGGLNTEAFF. In DNA form, the CDR3 reads TGTGCCAGTAGTATAGTGGGAGGGGGCTTGAACACTGAAGCTTTCTTT.

On this clone itself: Germline and junction disagree at one end, which may indicate a read error. The chain recombines TRBV6-1 with TRBJ2-1, with unresolved D. CDR1 MNHNS and CDR2 SASEGT come from the germline V gene. The CDR3 consists of 13 residues. CDR3 region: CTVGFSSYNEQFF. DNA for the CDR3: TGCACCGTTGGATTTAGCTCCTACAATGAGCAGTTCTTC.

The chain combines TRBV10-3 with TRBJ2-5; TRBD1 agrees at 7 bases. This CDR3 contains 12 residues. Trimming cost V 11 bases and J 3 bases; bases outside gene matches: 6. The germline gives CDR1 ENHRY, CDR2 SYGVKD. CDR3 DNA sequence: TGTGCCGGAGGAGACAGGGAAGAGACCCAGTACTTC. Encoded protein: CAGGDREETQYF.

This chain joins TRBV7-8 and TRBJ2-3; the D call may be TRBD1 or TRBD2 (5 bases each). CDR1 and CDR2 (germline): SGHVS, FQNEAQ. V lost 1 base and J 0 bases, leaving 11 bases between the germline ends. This CDR3 contains 16 residues. CDR3 in DNA: TGTGCCAGCAGCTTAGATGGGGCGGGTAGCACAGATACGCAGTATTTT. Translation gives CASSLDGAGSTDTQYF.

V is TRBV6-5 and J is TRBJ1-1; D unclear. V lost 5 bases and J lost 1, with 11 bases in between. The CDR3 consists of 14 residues. Per germline, CDR1 MNHEY and CDR2 SVGAGI. CDR3 protein: CASSISDGNTEAFF. The CDR3, as DNA: TGTGCCAGCAGTATATCGGACGGGAACACTGAAGCTTTCTTT.